Listed here are 10 T cell receptor beta chains from one sample, sequenced in a study of blood T cell repertoires in COVID-19. Profiling relied on immunoSEQ multiplex PCR, and the TCRdb table lists in-frame clones only, not all of them. The table lists 250,000 to 350,000 clones, roughly 88% of them singletons, with around 1.7% in the top ten. Input material: peripheral blood. These receptors all come from a woman aged 50 to 60 with acute or convalescent COVID-19.

CDR3 loop: CASSFDSSNQPQHF. CDR3 DNA sequence: TGTGCCAGCAGCTTCGACAGCAGTAATCAGCCCCAGCATTTT. This chain links TRBV7-9 with TRBJ1-5, with D possibly TRBD1 on 5 matching bases. This CDR3 region has 14 residues. Germline values: CDR1 SEHNR, CDR2 FQNEAQ (reference sequence). Trimming pared 3 bases from V and 4 bases from J, leaving 10 bases between.

The chain combines TRBV7-3 with TRBJ2-3; 9 nucleotides align to TRBD2. Looked up from germline, CDR1 is SGHTA and CDR2 is FQGTGA. The V segment lost 4 bases and the J segment 1 base; nucleotides outside the gene matches: 6. The CDR3 consists of 16 residues. CDR3 protein: CASSSGSGRGTDTQYF. CDR3 DNA sequence: TGTGCCAGCAGCTCTGGTAGCGGGAGAGGCACAGATACGCAGTATTTT.

This clone was recorded only once. V gene TRBV5-1 combines with J gene TRBJ1-3, with unresolved D. Per germline, CDR1 SGHRS and CDR2 YFSETQ. Trimming pared 1 base from V and 3 bases from J, leaving 14 bases between. This CDR3 has 16 amino acids. The CDR3: CASSLSAGSDGNTIYF. Here the CDR3 DNA reads TGCGCCAGCAGCTTGAGCGCGGGTTCGGATGGAAACACCATATATTTT.

V is TRBV25-1 and J is TRBJ1-2; D is possibly TRBD1 (5 bases). CDR1 is MGHDK, CDR2 SYGVNS, per germline. The CDR3 contains 13 residues. V was trimmed by 3 bases and J by 7 bases, leaving 12 bases between them. DNA of the CDR3: TGTGCCAGCAGTGAGATGAGAAGGGGTGGCTACACCTTC. Protein product: CASSEMRRGGYTF.

This chain connects TRBV12-3 or TRBV12-4 to TRBJ1-6; TRBD1 is a possible D gene (5 bases). V dropped 5 bases and J dropped 8 bases, with 7 bases sitting between them. The CDR3 is 12 amino acids. The CDR3 sequence: CASSAGYSPLHF. CDR3 sequence (DNA): TGTGCCAGCAGTGCAGGGTATTCACCCCTCCACTTT.

This clone was seen just once. The V gene is TRBV11-3, the J gene TRBJ2-1; D call uncertain. The V end lost 4 bases, the J end lost 0 bases, and 7 bases lay between the germline ends. Germline-derived CDR1 and CDR2 are SGHNT and YENEEA. The CDR3 extends over 14 amino acids. DNA of the CDR3: TGTGCCAGCAGCTCCCTTAGCTCCTACAATGAGCAGTTCTTC. Translation: CASSSLSSYNEQFF.

This clone is a singleton in its sample. The chain employs TRBV18 and TRBJ1-6; no clear D. Germline CDR1 and CDR2: KGHSH and LQKENI. The CDR3 loop spans 15 amino acids. V gave up 1 base and J gave up 12 bases, with 16 bases separating them. CDR3 nucleotides: TGTGCCAGCTCACCACAAGAGGAGAGGAGCGGACCCCTCCACTTT. Encoded protein: CASSPQEERSGPLHF.

J is TRBJ1-4 and V is TRBV18; D unclear. The germline V gene has CDR1 KGHSH and CDR2 LQKENI. Trimming stripped 2 bases from V and 7 bases from J, with 14 bases between. The CDR3 spans 15 residues. The CDR3 sequence is CASSPIVGGREKLFF. The CDR3 DNA follows: TGTGCCAGCTCACCAATTGTAGGTGGGCGTGAAAAACTGTTTTTT. Full variable domain (missing parts from reference TRBV18 and TRBJ1-4): NAGVMQNPRHLVRRRGQEARLRCSPMKGHSHVYWYRQLPEEGLKFMVYLQKENIIDESGMPKERFSAEFPKEGPSILRIQQVVRGDSAAYFCASSPIVGGREKLFFGSGTQLSVL.

CDR3 residues: CASSYGGNRGYYGYTF. The DNA for the CDR3 is TGTGCCAGCAGTTATGGGGGTAACAGGGGTTATTATGGCTACACCTTC. V and J are TRBV28 and TRBJ1-2; 7 nucleotides line up with TRBD1. Trimming cost V 4 bases and J 5 bases; bases outside gene matches: 13. This CDR3 is built from 16 residues. Germline assignment: CDR1 MDHEN and CDR2 SYDVKM.

The chain uses TRBV11-3 and TRBJ1-4; D ambiguous. The CDR3 runs 12 residues. Trimming removed 5 bases from V and 6 bases from J, with 7 bases in between. Germline V CDR1 and CDR2: SGHNT, YENEEA. CDR3 loop: CASSGLDEKLFF. CDR3 DNA sequence: TGTGCCAGCAGCGGACTGGATGAAAAACTGTTTTTT.